These 26 T cell receptor beta chains came from one sample sequenced in a study of shared clonotypes between healthy human individuals. Measured with immunoSEQ multiplex PCR; TCRdb has only the in-frame clones, and not every one. The sample lists about 2.5 million clones; around 92% were seen once. The sample consisted of naive CD4+ T cells from PBMCs. Subset meaning: CD45RA+ positively selected. These TCRs come from a man aged 18 to 30 in good health. Some clones in this sample may be carry-over from other donors' samples.

V usage is TRBV7-8 and J usage is TRBJ2-4; 8 bases match TRBD1. Per germline, CDR1 SGHVS and CDR2 FQNEAQ. This CDR3 region has 14 residues. Germline trimming cut 5 bases from V and 7 bases from J; bases unmatched to any gene: 7. Written as DNA, the CDR3 is TGTGCCAGCAGCCTCCGGACAGGGCTTAACATTCAGTACTTC. Amino acid sequence: CASSLRTGLNIQYF.

This chain's CDR3 is CASSEDRETHYEQYF. The CDR3 coding sequence is TGTGCCAGCAGTGAAGACAGGGAGACTCACTACGAGCAGTACTTC. V and J are TRBV27 and TRBJ2-7; TRBD1 matches 7 bases. Trimming at V came to 5 bases and at J to 3 bases, leaving 10 bases not matched to a gene. CDR1 and CDR2 from the germline V gene are MNHEY and SMNVEV (reference sequence). The CDR3 length is 15 residues.

The chain has TRBV7-9 and TRBJ1-4; 8 bases align to TRBD1. V lost 1 base, J lost 2 bases, and 6 bases stayed unmatched. There are 17 residues in the CDR3. Germline assignment: CDR1 SEHNR and CDR2 FQNEAQ (reference sequence). In nucleotides, the CDR3 is TGTGCCAGCAGCTTAGGACAGGGGAGAACGACTAATGAAAAACTGTTTTTT. It encodes CASSLGQGRTTNEKLFF.

The V gene is TRBV7-2, the J gene TRBJ2-7, with TRBD1 identical over 8 bases. The length of the CDR3 is 13 residues. The trim removed 6 bases at V and 3 bases at J, leaving 4 bases unmatched. Germline V gene data show CDR1 as SGHTA and CDR2 as FQGNSA. CDR3 sequence (DNA): TGTGCCAGCAGATCAACAGGGGGCTACGAGCAGTACTTC. It specifies CASRSTGGYEQYF.

This chain links TRBV6-6 with TRBJ1-5; D uncertain. This CDR3 is 14 amino acids long. Between the trimmed V and J ends, which lost 7 bases and 2 bases, there was a span of 12 bases. Germline V gene data show CDR1 as MNHNY and CDR2 as SVGAGI (reference sequence). The CDR3 nucleotides are TGTGCCAGCACCTCAAGGTTTGGCAATCAGCCCCAGCATTTT. It is translated as CASTSRFGNQPQHF.

The J gene is TRBJ1-2, the V gene TRBV7-2; the D is unclear. The length of the CDR3 is 15 residues. Trimming left V 4 bases short and J 2 bases short, with 14 bases between. Germline CDR1 is SGHTA and CDR2 is FQGNSA. CDR3 nucleotides: TGTGCCAGCAGCTCGAGTAGGTACGACAACTATGGCTACACCTTC. Its protein product is CASSSSRYDNYGYTF.

This clone was seen only once. The chain links TRBV15 to TRBJ2-2; D unclear. The CDR3 totals 16 residues. Trimming removed 3 bases at V and 0 bases at J, with 11 bases between. Germline lookup yields CDR1 LNHNV and CDR2 YYDKDF (reference sequence). CDR3 coding DNA: TGTGCCACCAGCAGCCGAGATCAAGCGAACACCGGGGAGCTGTTTTTT. Amino acids: CATSSRDQANTGELFF.

The chain couples TRBV7-2 to TRBJ2-3; 15 nucleotides match TRBD2. V shed 5 bases, J shed 4 bases, and the junction held 10 bases outside the gene matches. The CDR3 totals 18 residues. CDR1 SGHTA and CDR2 FQGNSA come from the germline V gene. CDR3 in amino acids: CASSPRTSGRARADTQYF. DNA of the CDR3: TGTGCCAGCAGCCCCCGGACTAGCGGGAGGGCAAGGGCAGATACGCAGTATTTT.

The chain uses TRBV19 and TRBJ2-3, with TRBD2 matching 11 bases. V dropped 5 bases and J dropped 4; count of bases not matched to a gene: 2. CDR3 size: 14 residues. CDR1 is LNHDA and CDR2 is SQIVND in the germline V gene (reference sequence). DNA for the CDR3: TGTGCCAGTAGTGCTAGCGGGAGGTCAGATACGCAGTATTTT. Translating it yields CASSASGRSDTQYF.

The rearrangement joins TRBV5-8 to TRBJ2-1; possibly TRBD2 for D (7 bases). The CDR3 covers 17 residues. Germline assignment: CDR1 SGHTS and CDR2 YDEGEE. The V end lost 4 bases, the J end lost 7 bases, and 24 bases lay between the germline ends. DNA for the CDR3: TGTGCCAGCAGCCCCGAAAGAGGTGGGAGGGGGAGGAATGAGCAGTTCTTC. Encoded protein: CASSPERGGRGRNEQFF.

As for this clone: The same CDR3 can be traced to other DNA sequences in this sample. V is TRBV2 and J is TRBJ1-1; D uncertain. The CDR3 length is 13 residues. The ends were cut back, 1 base at V and 0 bases at J, with 3 bases in the middle. Germline values: CDR1 SNHLY, CDR2 FYNNEI. The CDR3 nucleotides are TGTGCCAGCAGTGAAGGGCTGAACACTGAAGCTTTCTTT. It is translated as CASSEGLNTEAFF.

This chain joins TRBV18 and TRBJ2-3; D is perhaps TRBD2 (5 bases). In germline, CDR1 is KGHSH, CDR2 LQKENI. CDR3 length equals 15 residues. Deletions cut 1 base from V and 1 base from J, with 9 bases between. The CDR3 DNA sequence: TGTGCCAGCTCACCACGGACTGTGGGCACAGATACGCAGTATTTT. This translates into CASSPRTVGTDTQYF.

The gene calls are TRBV7-9 and TRBJ2-5; D remains ambiguous. Germline loops: CDR1 SEHNR, CDR2 FQNEAQ (reference sequence). CDR3 length: 15 amino acids. Trimming took off 5 bases at V and 1 base at J, with 14 bases between the two ends. This chain's CDR3 is CASSPDGRVQETQYF. The DNA for the CDR3 is TGTGCCAGCAGCCCCGACGGCCGGGTCCAAGAGACCCAGTACTTC.

This clone was seen only once. The V and J genes are TRBV7-2 and TRBJ2-7, with TRBD1 matching 8 bases. V lost 0 bases, J lost 0 bases, and 1 base stayed unmatched. The germline CDR1 and CDR2 sequences are SGHTA and FQGNSA. The CDR3 consists of 15 residues. DNA of the CDR3: TGTGCCAGCAGCTTAGCGGGACAGGACTCCTACGAGCAGTACTTC. This encodes CASSLAGQDSYEQYF.

J is TRBJ2-1 and V is TRBV30; TRBD2 agrees at 12 bases. The CDR3 covers 16 residues. Germline V lookup: CDR1 GTSNPN, CDR2 SVGIG (reference sequence). The J segment lost 2 bases and the V segment lost 6 bases, leaving 8 bases of the junction unmatched. The CDR3 DNA follows: TGTGCCTGTAGGTATCGGACTAGCGGGGCCTACAATGAGCAGTTCTTC. It yields the protein CACRYRTSGAYNEQFF.

J is TRBJ1-2 and V is TRBV7-9, with D perhaps TRBD1 (5 bases). The CDR3 contains 14 residues. The germline V and J ends were trimmed by 0 bases and 6 bases, with 11 bases remaining between them. Germline-derived CDR1 and CDR2 are SEHNR and FQNEAQ (reference sequence). The CDR3, as DNA: TGTGCCAGCAGCTTAGCAGGGGAAGTAGATGGCTACACCTTC. Residues: CASSLAGEVDGYTF.

The chain carries TRBV5-1 and TRBJ1-1; D perhaps matches TRBD1 (6 bases). The germline V and J ends were trimmed by 3 bases and 5 bases, with 17 bases remaining between them. Germline V CDR1 and CDR2: SGHRS, YFSETQ. This CDR3 has 15 residues. The CDR3: CASSWGTPLVTEAFF. Written as DNA, the CDR3 is TGCGCCAGCAGCTGGGGGACACCGTTGGTGACTGAAGCTTTCTTT.

The chain has TRBV15 and TRBJ2-5; TRBD2 might be the D (7 bases). The length of the CDR3 is 16 residues. Deletions cut 1 base from V and 3 bases from J, with 15 bases between. Germline-derived CDR1 and CDR2 are LNHNV and YYDKDF (reference sequence). This CDR3 reads CATSRVAGQGKETQYF. The CDR3, as DNA: TGTGCCACCAGCAGAGTAGCGGGTCAGGGGAAAGAGACCCAGTACTTC.

V usage is TRBV11-2 and J usage is TRBJ1-2; perhaps TRBD1 as D (6 bases). Trimming pared 1 base from V and 5 bases from J, leaving 17 bases between. In germline, CDR1 is SGHAT, CDR2 FQNNGV. This CDR3 region has 16 residues. CDR3 amino acids: CASSLGRGGILYGYTF. For the CDR3, the DNA is TGTGCCAGCAGCTTAGGCAGGGGTGGGATCTTGTATGGCTACACCTTC. The full variable domain, with the rest looked up from reference TRBV11-2 and TRBJ1-2, is EAGVAQSPRYKIIEKRQSVAFWCNPISGHATLYWYQQILGQGPKLLIQFQNNGVVDDSQLPKDRFSAERLKGVDSTLKIQPAKLEDSAVYLCASSLGRGGILYGYTFGSGTRLTVV.

J is TRBJ1-2 and V is TRBV6-5; possible D gene TRBD1, 5 bases. Trimming removed 0 bases at V and 2 bases at J, with 13 bases between. There are 16 residues in the CDR3. Germline V lookup: CDR1 MNHEY, CDR2 SVGAGI. CDR3 amino acids: CASSYSLSGRNYGYTF. The CDR3 nucleotides read TGTGCCAGCAGTTACTCGCTCTCAGGGAGAAACTATGGCTACACCTTC.

V and J are TRBV7-3 and TRBJ2-4; D is unresolved. The V end lost 4 bases, the J end lost 15 bases, and 19 bases lay between the germline ends. Germline CDR1 reads SGHTA; CDR2 reads FQGTGA. CDR3 length: 13 residues. The CDR3 region has the DNA TGTGCCAGCAGCTCTCTTTTACAAGGAGTCGTGTACTTC. This codes for CASSSLLQGVVYF.

The rearrangement joins TRBV7-9 to TRBJ1-5; D is unresolved. The CDR3 extends over 15 amino acids. The V gene's germline CDR1 is SEHNR and CDR2 FQNEAQ (reference sequence). Trimming took 5 bases from V and 5 from J, leaving 16 bases between them. CDR3 DNA: TGTGCCAGCAGCATGAAAGGATCGGGAGATCAGCCCCAGCATTTT. It codes for CASSMKGSGDQPQHF.

This clone was counted once. The V call is TRBV28, the J call TRBJ1-1; D uncertain. CDR1 is MDHEN, CDR2 SYDVKM, per germline. The CDR3 contains 13 residues. Trimming took off 5 bases at V and 6 bases at J, with 13 bases between the two ends. CDR3 sequence: CASSGTSEAEAFF. The CDR3 DNA is TGTGCCAGCAGTGGAACAAGTGAAGCTGAAGCTTTCTTT.

This chain connects TRBV28 to TRBJ2-1; perhaps TRBD2 as D (5 bases). CDR3 length equals 15 residues. CDR1 and CDR2 (germline): MDHEN, SYDVKM. V gave up 3 bases and J gave up 5 bases, with 14 bases separating them. DNA for the CDR3: TGTGCCAGCAGTTTTTTGGGTCTCGGGGACAATGAGCAGTTCTTC. Translated: CASSFLGLGDNEQFF.

The count of this clone is one. The chain is built from TRBV11-2 and TRBJ2-5; perhaps TRBD2 as D (6 bases). CDR1 is SGHAT, CDR2 FQNNGV, per germline. The CDR3 runs to 18 residues. V shed 2 bases and J shed 1 base, with 20 bases lying between them. The CDR3 bases are TGTGCCAGCAGCTTATCCCTATCTCGCGGGAAAAGCCAAGAGACCCAGTACTTC. Protein sequence: CASSLSLSRGKSQETQYF.

The rearrangement links TRBV9 to TRBJ2-7; D is uncertain. Germline CDR1 and CDR2: SGDLS and YYNGEE. This CDR3 contains 13 residues. V was cut by 2 bases and J by 6 bases, with 12 bases left in between. CDR3 amino acids: CASSVGVTPEQYF. CDR3 DNA: TGTGCCAGCAGCGTTGGGGTCACACCCGAGCAGTACTTC.